This T cell receptor (beta chain) is drawn from a study of T cells in Graves' hyperthyroidism and ophthalmopathy. From RNA transcripts, TCR beta CDR3 regions were amplified. The HTBI primer set was used in a first-round RT-PCR of the TCR CDR3. TCRdb called the multiplex PCR reads again in MiXCR, with one record for every CDR3 protein. The profile shows some 400,000 distinct CDR3 sequences, about a fifth of them singletons. General study points: Model output signaled ophthalmopathy a median roughly six months ahead of onset.

This clonotype was picked up many times. Its antigen is unknown. The length of the CDR3 is 15 residues. The V and J ends lost 7 bases and 2 bases, in that order; junction bases with no gene match: 8. CDR1 MDHEN and CDR2 SYDVKM come from the germline V gene. Material for sequencing was blood. The sequence was obtained from a woman aged 18-29 years with Graves' hyperthyroidism. The chain employs TRBV28 and TRBJ2-7, with 10 bases fitting TRBD1. The CDR3 DNA sequence: TGTGCCAGCACCGCCGGCGGGACAGGGGCCTACGAGCAGTACTTC. Protein: CASTAGGTGAYEQYF.